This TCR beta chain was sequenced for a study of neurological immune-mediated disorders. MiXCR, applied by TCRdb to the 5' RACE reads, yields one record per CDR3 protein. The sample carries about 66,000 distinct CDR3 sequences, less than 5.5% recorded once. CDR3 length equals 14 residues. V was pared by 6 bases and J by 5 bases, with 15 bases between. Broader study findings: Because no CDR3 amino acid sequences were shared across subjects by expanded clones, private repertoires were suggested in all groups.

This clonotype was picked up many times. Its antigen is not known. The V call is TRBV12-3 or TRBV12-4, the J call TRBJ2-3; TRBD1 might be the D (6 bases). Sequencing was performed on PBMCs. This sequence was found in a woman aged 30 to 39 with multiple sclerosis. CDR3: CASRNRAVGDTQYF. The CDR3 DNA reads TGTGCCAGCAGGAACAGGGCTGTCGGAGATACGCAGTATTTT.